This T cell receptor beta chain came from a study of blood T cell repertoires in COVID-19. Study information: The samples span acute and convalescent COVID-19 from the United States, Italy and Spain. PBMCs, B-cell-depleted T cells, or T cells provided the cDNA or gDNA that made up the material.

Method: immunoSEQ multiplex PCR; TCRdb's copy keeps in-frame clones and lacks some. In the table there are tens of thousands of clones, around 85% of which are singletons. Germline V gene lookup returns CDR1 SEHNR and CDR2 FQNEAQ (reference sequence). The CDR3 is 15 residues long. V shed 3 bases, J shed 0 bases, and the junction held 5 bases outside the gene matches. This sequence originates from a man aged 45 to 65 with active COVID-19. Material: peripheral blood. The chain uses TRBV7-9 and TRBJ2-7; 7 bases match TRBD1. The CDR3 DNA sequence: TGTGCCAGCAGCTTTTGGGGACAGAACTCCTACGAGCAGTACTTC. Translated, it gives CASSFWGQNSYEQYF. The full variable domain, with the rest looked up from reference TRBV7-9 and TRBJ2-7, is DTGVSQNPRHKITKRGQNVTFRCDPISEHNRLYWYRQTLGQGPEFLTYFQNEAQLEKSRLLSDRFSAERPKGSFSTLEIQRTEQGDSAMYLCASSFWGQNSYEQYFGPGTRLTVT.